The source of this T cell receptor beta chain is a study of control samples from healthy donors and cancer patients. The CDR3 sequence is 16 residues long. V lost 1 base and J 1 base, leaving 12 bases between the germline ends. The germline V gene has CDR1 SGHKS and CDR2 YYEKEE (reference sequence). TCRdb's table, derived via immunoSEQ multiplex PCR, lists solely in-frame clones and lacks some. The sample records 200,000 or so clones, roughly 94% being singletons. The chain uses TRBV5-5 and TRBJ2-4; possibly TRBD2 for D (5 bases). This receptor was identified in a man aged 45-60 years in good health. Sequencing used blood. Written as DNA, the CDR3 is TGTGCCAGCAGCTTGAGGGTTCCGGGGGCCAAAAACATTCAGTACTTC. As protein: CASSLRVPGAKNIQYF.